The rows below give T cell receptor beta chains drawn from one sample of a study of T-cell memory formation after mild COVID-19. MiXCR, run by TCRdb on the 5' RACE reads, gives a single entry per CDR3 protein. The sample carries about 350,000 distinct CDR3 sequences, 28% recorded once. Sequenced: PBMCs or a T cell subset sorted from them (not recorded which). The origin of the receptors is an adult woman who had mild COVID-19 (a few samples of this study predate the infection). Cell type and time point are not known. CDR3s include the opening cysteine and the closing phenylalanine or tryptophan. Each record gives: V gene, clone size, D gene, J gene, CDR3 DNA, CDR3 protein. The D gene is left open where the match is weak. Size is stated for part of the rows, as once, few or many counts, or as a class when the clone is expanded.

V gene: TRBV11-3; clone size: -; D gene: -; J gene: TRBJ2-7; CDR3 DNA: TGTGCCAGCAGCTTAGCCGCCGGGACATCACCCTACGAGCAGTACTTC; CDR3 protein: CASSLAAGTSPYEQYF
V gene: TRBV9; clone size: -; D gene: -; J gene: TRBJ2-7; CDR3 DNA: TGTGCCAGCAGCCGAGAGGGGTCGATCCCCTACGAGCAGTACTTC; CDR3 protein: CASSREGSIPYEQYF
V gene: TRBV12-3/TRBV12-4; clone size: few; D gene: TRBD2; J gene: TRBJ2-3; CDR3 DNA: TGTGCCAGCAACCCTGTTTGGCGGGGGGCTAGCACAGATACGCAGTATTTT; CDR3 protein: CASNPVWRGASTDTQYF
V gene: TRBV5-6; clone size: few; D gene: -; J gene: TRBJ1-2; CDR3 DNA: TGTGCCAGCAGCTTTGGGGGAGGCGGCTACACCTTC; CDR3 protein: CASSFGGGGYTF
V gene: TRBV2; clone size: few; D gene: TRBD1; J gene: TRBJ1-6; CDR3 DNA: TGTGCCAGCAGTGCTGCCGGGACAGGGAATTCACCCCTCCACTTT; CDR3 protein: CASSAAGTGNSPLHF
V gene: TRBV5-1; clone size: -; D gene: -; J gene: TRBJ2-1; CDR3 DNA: TGCGCCAGCAGCTTGACCCCGGTGATTAGCAGCAATGAGCAGTTCTTC; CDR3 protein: CASSLTPVISSNEQFF
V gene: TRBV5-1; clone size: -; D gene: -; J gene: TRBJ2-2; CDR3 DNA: TGCGCCAGCAGCTTGGATTCGAACACCGGGGAGCTGTTTTTT; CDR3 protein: CASSLDSNTGELFF
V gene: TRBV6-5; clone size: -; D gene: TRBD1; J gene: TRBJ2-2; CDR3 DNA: TGTGCCAGCAGTTATTCTAAACCGGGACAGCCGACCGGGGAGCTGTTTTTT; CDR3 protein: CASSYSKPGQPTGELFF
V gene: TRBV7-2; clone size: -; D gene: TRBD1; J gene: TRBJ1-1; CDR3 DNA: TGTGCCAGCAGCTCACAGGGGTCGGGCCCTGAAGCTTTCTTT; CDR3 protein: CASSSQGSGPEAFF
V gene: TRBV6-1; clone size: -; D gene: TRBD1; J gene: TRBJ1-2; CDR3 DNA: TGTGCCAGCAGTGAAGCGACAGGGGGCACCTATGGCTACACCTTC; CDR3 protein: CASSEATGGTYGYTF
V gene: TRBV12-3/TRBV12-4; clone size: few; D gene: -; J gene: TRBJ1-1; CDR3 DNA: TGTGCCAGCACCCCCACCGGGAACACTGAAGCTTTCTTT; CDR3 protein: CASTPTGNTEAFF
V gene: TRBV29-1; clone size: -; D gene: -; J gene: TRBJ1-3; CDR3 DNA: TGCAGCGTGGGGGTCGAAAACACCATATATTTT; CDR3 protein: CSVGVENTIYF
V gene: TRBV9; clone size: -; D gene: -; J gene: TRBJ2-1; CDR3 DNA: TGTGCCAGCAGCGCCGGGACTGATTTCTACAATGAGCAGTTCTTC; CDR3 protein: CASSAGTDFYNEQFF
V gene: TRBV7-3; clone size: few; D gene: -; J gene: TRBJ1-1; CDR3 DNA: TGTGCCAGCAGCTTAAGGTACAGCCCGAACACTGAAGCTTTCTTT; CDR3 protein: CASSLRYSPNTEAFF
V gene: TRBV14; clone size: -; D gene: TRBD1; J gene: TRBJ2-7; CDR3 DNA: TGTGCCAGCAGCCCCCAGGGGGCCGGCTACGAGCAGTACTTC; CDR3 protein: CASSPQGAGYEQYF
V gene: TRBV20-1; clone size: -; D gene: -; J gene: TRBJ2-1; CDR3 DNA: TGCAGTGCTAGAGATTCTTGGGACTTCAATGAGCAGTTCTTC; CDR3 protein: CSARDSWDFNEQFF
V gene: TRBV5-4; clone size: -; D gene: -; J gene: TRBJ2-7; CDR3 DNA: TGTGCCAGCAGCTCCCGGGACTTCTCCTACGAGCAGTACTTC; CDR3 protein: CASSSRDFSYEQYF
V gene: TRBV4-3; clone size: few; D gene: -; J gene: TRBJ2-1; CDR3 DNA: TGCGCCAGCAGCCAGGAAATTGTCTATGAGCAGTTCTTC; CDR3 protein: CASSQEIVYEQFF
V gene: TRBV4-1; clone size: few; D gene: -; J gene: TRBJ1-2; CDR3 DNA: TGCGCCAGCAGCCATGTAGGGGGCTATGGCTACACCTTC; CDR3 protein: CASSHVGGYGYTF
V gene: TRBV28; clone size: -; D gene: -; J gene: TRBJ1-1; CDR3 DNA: TGTGCCAGCAGTTTCGAAAAGGTAGCTTTCTTT; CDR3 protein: CASSFEKVAFF
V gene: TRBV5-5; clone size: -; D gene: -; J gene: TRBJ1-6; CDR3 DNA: TGTGCCAGCAGCTTGGAGGAGACGAATTCACCCCTCCACTTT; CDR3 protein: CASSLEETNSPLHF
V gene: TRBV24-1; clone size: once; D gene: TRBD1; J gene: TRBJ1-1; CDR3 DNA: TGTGCCACCAGTGACGGGACAGCGAACACTGAAGCTTTCTTT; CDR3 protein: CATSDGTANTEAFF
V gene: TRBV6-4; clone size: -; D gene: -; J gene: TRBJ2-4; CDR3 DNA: TGTGCCAGCAGTGAAGAGATGGGAACGCGGAACATTCAGTACTTC; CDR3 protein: CASSEEMGTRNIQYF
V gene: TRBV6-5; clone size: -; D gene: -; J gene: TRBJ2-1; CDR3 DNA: TGTGCCAGCAGACCGACAGGAGAGTCCTACAATGAGCAGCTCTTC; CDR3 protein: CASRPTGESYNEQLF
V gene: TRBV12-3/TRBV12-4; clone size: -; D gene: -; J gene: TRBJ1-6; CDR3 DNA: TGTGCCAGCAGTATAGGACCGAATAATTCACCCCTCCACTTT; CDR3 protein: CASSIGPNNSPLHF
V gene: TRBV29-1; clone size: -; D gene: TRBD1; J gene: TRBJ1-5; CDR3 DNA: TGCAGCGTTGGGGAAACAGGGGAGCCCCAGCATTTT; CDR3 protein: CSVGETGEPQHF
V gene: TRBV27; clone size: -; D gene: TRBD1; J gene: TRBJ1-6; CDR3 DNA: TGTGCCAGCAGTTTAAACTCCAGGGGGCGGAATTCACCCCTCCACTTT; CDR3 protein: CASSLNSRGRNSPLHF
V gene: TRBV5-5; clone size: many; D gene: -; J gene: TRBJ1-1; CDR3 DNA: TGTGCCAGCAGCCGTACGACCGGGAGTGAAGCTTTCTTT; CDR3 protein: CASSRTTGSEAFF
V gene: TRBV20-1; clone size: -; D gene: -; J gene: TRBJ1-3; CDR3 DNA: TGCAGTGCTAGAGATTGGGGGACAACTGGAAACACCATATATTTT; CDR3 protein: CSARDWGTTGNTIYF
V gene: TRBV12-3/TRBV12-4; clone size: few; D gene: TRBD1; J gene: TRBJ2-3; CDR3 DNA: TGTGCCAGCAGTTTAACCGGGACAGGGGCAGATACGCAGTATTTT; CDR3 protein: CASSLTGTGADTQYF
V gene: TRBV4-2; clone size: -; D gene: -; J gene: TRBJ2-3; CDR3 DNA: TGTGCCAGCAGCCAAGGGGTAGCGGAGACAGATACGCAGTATTTT; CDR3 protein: CASSQGVAETDTQYF
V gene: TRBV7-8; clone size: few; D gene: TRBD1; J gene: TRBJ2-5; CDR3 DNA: TGTGCCAGCAGCACTTTGGCGACAGGGGCGTCAGAGACCCAGTACTTC; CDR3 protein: CASSTLATGASETQYF
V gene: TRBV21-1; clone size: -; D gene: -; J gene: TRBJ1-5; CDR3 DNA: TGTGCCAGCAGCAAAAACCCGGACAGATCTTATAGCAATCAGCCCCAGCATTTT; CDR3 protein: CASSKNPDRSYSNQPQHF
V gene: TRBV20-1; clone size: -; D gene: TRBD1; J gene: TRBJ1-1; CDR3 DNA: TGCAGGGGACGGGGACAGGGGAACACTGAAGCTTTCTTT; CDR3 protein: CRGRGQGNTEAFF
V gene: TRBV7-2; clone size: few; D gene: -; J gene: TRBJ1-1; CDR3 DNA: TGTGCCAGCAGCTTAGCGAGGGGGATGAACACTGAAGCTTTCTTT; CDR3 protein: CASSLARGMNTEAFF
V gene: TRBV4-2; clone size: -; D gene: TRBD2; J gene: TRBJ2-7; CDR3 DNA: TGTGCCAGCAGCCAAGATTTAGCGGGAGTTGGCTACGAGCAGTACTTC; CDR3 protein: CASSQDLAGVGYEQYF